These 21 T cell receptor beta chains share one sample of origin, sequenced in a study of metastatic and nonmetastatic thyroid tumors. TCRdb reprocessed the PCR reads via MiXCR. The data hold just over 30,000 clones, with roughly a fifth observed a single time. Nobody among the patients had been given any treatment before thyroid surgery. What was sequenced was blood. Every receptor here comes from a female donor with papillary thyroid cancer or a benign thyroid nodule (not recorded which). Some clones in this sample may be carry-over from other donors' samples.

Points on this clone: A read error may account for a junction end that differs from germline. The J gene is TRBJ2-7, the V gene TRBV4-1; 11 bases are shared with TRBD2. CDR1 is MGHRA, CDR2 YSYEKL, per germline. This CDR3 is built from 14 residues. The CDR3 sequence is CASSQGTSGYGQYF. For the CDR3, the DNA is TGCGCCAGCAGCCAAGGGACTAGCGGGTACGGGCAGTACTTC.

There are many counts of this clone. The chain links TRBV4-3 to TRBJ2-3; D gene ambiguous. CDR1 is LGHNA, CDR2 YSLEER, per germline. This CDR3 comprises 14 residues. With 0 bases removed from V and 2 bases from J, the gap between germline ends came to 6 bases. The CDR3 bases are TGCGCCAGCAGCCAAGATACAGTCACAGATACGCAGTATTTT. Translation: CASSQDTVTDTQYF.

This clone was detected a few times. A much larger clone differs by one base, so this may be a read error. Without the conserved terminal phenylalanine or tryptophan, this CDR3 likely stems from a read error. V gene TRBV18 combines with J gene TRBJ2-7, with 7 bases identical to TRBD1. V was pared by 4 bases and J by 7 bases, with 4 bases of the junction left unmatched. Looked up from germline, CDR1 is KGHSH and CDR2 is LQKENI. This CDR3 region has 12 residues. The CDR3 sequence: CASSLTGLEQYL. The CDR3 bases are TGTGCCAGCTCACTGACAGGGCTTGAGCAGTACCTC.

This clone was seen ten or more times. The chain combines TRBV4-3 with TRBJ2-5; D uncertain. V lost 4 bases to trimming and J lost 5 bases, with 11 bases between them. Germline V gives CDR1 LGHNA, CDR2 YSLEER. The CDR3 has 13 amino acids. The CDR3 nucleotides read TGCGCCAGCAGCCCCCTCCCCGGGGAGACCCAGTACTTC. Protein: CASSPLPGETQYF.

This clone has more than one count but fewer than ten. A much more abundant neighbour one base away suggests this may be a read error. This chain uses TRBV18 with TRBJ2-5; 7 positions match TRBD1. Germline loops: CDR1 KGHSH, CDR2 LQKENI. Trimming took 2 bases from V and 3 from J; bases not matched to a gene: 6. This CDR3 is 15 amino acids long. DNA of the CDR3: TGTGCCAGCTCACCAACCGGGACAGAGGAAGAGACCCAGTACTTC. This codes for CASSPTGTEEETQYF. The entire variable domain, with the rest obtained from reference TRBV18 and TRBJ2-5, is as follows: NAGVMQNPRHLVRRRGQEARLRCSPMKGHSHVYWYRQLPEEGLKFMVYLQKENIIDESGMPKERFSAEFPKEGPSILRIQQVVRGDSAAYFCASSPTGTEEETQYFGPGTRLLVL.

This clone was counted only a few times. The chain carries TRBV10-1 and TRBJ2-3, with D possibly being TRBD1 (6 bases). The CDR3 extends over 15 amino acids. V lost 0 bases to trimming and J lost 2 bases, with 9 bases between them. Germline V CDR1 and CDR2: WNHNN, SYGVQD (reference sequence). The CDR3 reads CASSESGQNTDTQYF. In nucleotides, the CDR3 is TGCGCCAGCAGTGAGTCTGGACAGAACACAGATACGCAGTATTTT.

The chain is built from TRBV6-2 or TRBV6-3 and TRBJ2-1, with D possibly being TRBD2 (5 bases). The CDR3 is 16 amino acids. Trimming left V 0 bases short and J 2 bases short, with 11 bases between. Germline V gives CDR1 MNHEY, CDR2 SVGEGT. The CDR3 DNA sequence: TGTGCCAGCAGTTACTCAGCTAGCTGGGCCTACAATGAGCAGTTCTTC. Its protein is CASSYSASWAYNEQFF.

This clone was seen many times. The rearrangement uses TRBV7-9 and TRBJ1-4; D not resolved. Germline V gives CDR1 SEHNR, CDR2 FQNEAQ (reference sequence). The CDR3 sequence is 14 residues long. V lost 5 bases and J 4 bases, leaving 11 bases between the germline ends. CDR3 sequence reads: CASSLEGSNEKLFF. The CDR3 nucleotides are TGTGCCAGCAGCCTAGAGGGAAGTAATGAAAAACTGTTTTTT.

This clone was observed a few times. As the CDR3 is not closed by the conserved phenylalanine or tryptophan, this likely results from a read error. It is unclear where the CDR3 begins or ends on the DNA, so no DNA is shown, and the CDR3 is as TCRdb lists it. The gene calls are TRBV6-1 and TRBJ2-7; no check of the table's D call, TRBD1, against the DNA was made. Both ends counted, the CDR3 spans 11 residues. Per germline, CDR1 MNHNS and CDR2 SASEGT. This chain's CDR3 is CASSPRVPSYL.

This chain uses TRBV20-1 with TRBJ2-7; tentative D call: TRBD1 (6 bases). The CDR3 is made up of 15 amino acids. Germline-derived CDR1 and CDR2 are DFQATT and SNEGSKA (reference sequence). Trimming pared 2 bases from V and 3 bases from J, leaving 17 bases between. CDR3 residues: CSARTGIGLGYEQYF. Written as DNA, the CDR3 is TGCAGTGCTAGAACAGGGATAGGCCTCGGCTACGAGCAGTACTTC.

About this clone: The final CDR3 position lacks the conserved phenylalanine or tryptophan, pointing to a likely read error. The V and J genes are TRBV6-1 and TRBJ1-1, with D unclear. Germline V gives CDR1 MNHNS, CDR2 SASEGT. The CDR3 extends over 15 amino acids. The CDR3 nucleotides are TGTGCCAGCACTACGGGTGGGTATGTGAACACTGCAGCTTTCTTG. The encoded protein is CASTTGGYVNTAAFL.

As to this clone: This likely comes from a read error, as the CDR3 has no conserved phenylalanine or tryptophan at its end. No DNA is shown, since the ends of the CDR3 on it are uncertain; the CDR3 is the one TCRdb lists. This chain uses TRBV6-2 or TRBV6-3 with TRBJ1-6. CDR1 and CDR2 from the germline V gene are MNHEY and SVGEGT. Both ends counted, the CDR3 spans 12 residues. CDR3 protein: CARRWDFPPLQV.

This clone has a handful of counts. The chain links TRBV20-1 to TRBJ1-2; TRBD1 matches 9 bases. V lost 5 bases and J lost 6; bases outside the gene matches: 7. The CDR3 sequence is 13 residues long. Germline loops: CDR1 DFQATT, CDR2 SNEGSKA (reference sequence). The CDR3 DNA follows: TGCAGTGCTTCCGGGACAGGGACCGATGGCTACACCTTC. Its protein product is CSASGTGTDGYTF.

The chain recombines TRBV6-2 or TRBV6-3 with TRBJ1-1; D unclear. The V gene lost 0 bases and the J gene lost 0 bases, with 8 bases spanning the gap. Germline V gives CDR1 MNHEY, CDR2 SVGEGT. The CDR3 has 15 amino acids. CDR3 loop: CASSYSGRMNTEAFF. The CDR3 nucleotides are TGTGCCAGCAGTTACTCAGGCAGGATGAACACTGAAGCTTTCTTT.

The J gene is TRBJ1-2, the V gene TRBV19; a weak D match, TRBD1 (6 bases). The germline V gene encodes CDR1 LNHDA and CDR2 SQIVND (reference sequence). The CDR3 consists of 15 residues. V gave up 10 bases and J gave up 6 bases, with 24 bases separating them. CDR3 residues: CATRPSRGGIDGYTF. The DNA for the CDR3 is TGTGCCACCAGGCCTTCCAGGGGAGGTATCGATGGCTACACCTTC.

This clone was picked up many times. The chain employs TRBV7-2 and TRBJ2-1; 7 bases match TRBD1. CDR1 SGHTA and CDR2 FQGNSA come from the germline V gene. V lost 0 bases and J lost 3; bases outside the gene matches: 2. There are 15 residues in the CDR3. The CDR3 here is CASSLAGDSYNEQFF. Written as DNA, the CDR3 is TGTGCCAGCAGCTTAGCGGGGGACAGCTACAATGAGCAGTTCTTC.

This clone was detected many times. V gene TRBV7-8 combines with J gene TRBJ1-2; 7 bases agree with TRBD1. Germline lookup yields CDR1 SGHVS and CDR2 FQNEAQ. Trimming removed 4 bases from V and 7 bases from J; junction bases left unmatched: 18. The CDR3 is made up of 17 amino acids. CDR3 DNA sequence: TGTGCCAGCAGCTCAGCGTACCGACTACAGGGGCGGGCTGGCTACACCTTC. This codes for CASSSAYRLQGRAGYTF.

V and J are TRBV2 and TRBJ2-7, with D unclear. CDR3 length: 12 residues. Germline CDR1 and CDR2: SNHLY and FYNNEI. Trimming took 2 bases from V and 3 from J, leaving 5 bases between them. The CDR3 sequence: CASSEKIYEQYF. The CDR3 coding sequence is TGTGCCAGCAGTGAAAAAATCTACGAGCAGTACTTC.

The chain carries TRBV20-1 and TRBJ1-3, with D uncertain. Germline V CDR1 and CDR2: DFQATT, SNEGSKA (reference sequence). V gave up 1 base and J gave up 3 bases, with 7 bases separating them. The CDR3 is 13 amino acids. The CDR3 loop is CSARGPIGNTIYF. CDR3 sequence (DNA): TGCAGTGCTAGAGGGCCCATTGGAAACACCATATATTTT.

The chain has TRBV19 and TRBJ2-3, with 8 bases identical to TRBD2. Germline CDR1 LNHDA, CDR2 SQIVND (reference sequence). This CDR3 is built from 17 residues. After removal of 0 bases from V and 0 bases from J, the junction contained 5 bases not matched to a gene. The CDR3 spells CASSIDGSGASTDTQYF. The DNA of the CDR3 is TGTGCCAGTAGTATAGATGGTAGCGGGGCTAGCACAGATACGCAGTATTTT.

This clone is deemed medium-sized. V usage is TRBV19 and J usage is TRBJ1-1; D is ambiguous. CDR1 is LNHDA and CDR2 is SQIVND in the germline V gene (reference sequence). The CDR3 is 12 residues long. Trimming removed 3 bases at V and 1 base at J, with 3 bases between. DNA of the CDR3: TGTGCCAGTAGTATCAGGAACACTGAAGCTTTCTTT. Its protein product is CASSIRNTEAFF.